The rows below give T cell receptor beta chains drawn from one sample of a study of CD8 T cells in ankylosing spondylitis. TCRdb recomputed calls from the 5' RACE reads with MiXCR, one row per CDR3 protein. The table lists some 700,000 distinct CDR3 sequences, around 20% of them singletons, with approximately 18% in the top ten. The sequencing input was blood, either unsorted or a sorted T cell fraction (not recorded which). The receptors here all came from a male donor with ankylosing spondylitis. The CDR3 runs from the conserved cysteine through the conserved F or W. The D gene is left open where the match is weak. Clone sizes are given selectively: once, few, many, or a class where the clone is expanded.

j_call v_call clone_size d_call cdr3_aa cdr3_nt
TRBJ2-3 TRBV4-1 few . CASSQGSNTDTQYF TGCGCCAGCAGCCAAGGTAGCAACACAGATACGCAGTATTTT
TRBJ2-2 TRBV9 . . CASSVEGHPNTGELFF TGTGCCAGCAGCGTTGAGGGGCATCCCAACACCGGGGAGCTGTTTTTT
TRBJ2-3 TRBV27 . TRBD1 CASSLTTGDLPDTQYF TGTGCCAGCAGTTTAACGACAGGGGATTTGCCAGATACGCAGTATTTT
TRBJ2-5 TRBV9 . . CASSPYLTGEETQYF TGTGCCAGCAGCCCCTACCTGACAGGAGAAGAGACCCAGTACTTC
TRBJ1-5 TRBV25-1 few . CASSERGKNQPQHF TGTGCCAGCAGTGAACGCGGGAAAAATCAGCCCCAGCATTTT
TRBJ2-1 TRBV2 . TRBD1 CASTQTGLSYNEQFF TGTGCCAGCACCCAGACAGGGCTCTCCTACAATGAGCAGTTCTTC
TRBJ2-7 TRBV4-3 . TRBD1 CASSQDVTGGTYEQYF TGCGCCAGCAGCCAAGATGTTACAGGGGGGACCTACGAGCAGTACTTC
TRBJ2-1 TRBV7-2 . . CASSLGPGVGWDEQFF TGTGCCAGCAGCTTAGGTCCCGGGGTAGGGTGGGATGAGCAGTTCTTC
TRBJ2-1 TRBV14 . . CASSRHPSGGSNEQFF TGTGCCAGCAGCCGTCACCCAAGCGGAGGGAGCAATGAGCAGTTCTTC
TRBJ1-4 TRBV5-5 few TRBD1 CASRDLRGTNEKLFF TGTGCCAGCAGGGATCTCAGGGGGACTAATGAAAAACTGTTTTTT
TRBJ2-2 TRBV6-5 . . CASQFRGTGELFF TGTGCCAGCCAGTTCAGAGGCACCGGGGAGCTGTTTTTT
TRBJ2-7 TRBV20-1 . . CSAPDEASYEQYF TGCAGTGCTCCCGATGAGGCGTCCTACGAGCAGTACTTC
TRBJ2-3 TRBV12-3/TRBV12-4 few . CASSTLAFSTDTQYF TGTGCCAGCAGTACCCTAGCGTTTAGCACAGATACGCAGTATTTT
TRBJ1-1 TRBV25-1 few . CASSEMGRGIGTEAFF TGTGCCAGCAGTGAGATGGGGCGGGGGATCGGCACTGAAGCTTTCTTT
TRBJ1-2 TRBV5-1 . . CASSSYNYNYGYTF TGCGCCAGCAGCTCCTACAACTATAACTATGGCTACACCTTC
TRBJ1-6 TRBV27 few TRBD1 CASSLLGQGYSPLHF TGTGCCAGCAGTTTATTAGGACAGGGCTACTCACCCCTCCACTTT
TRBJ2-3 TRBV20-1 many TRBD1 CSAPNLRTGPRRDTQYF TGCAGTGCTCCAAACCTCAGGACAGGCCCCAGAAGGGATACGCAGTATTTT
TRBJ2-1 TRBV5-1 many . CASSKTGPNNEQFF TGCGCCAGCAGCAAAACAGGGCCCAACAATGAGCAGTTCTTC
TRBJ2-1 TRBV5-5 few . CASSLNRGQYNEQFF TGTGCCAGCAGCCTGAACCGGGGGCAATACAATGAGCAGTTCTTC
TRBJ2-1 TRBV6-5 . . CASSSAGTPSYNEQFF TGTGCCAGCAGTTCCGCCGGGACTCCCTCCTACAATGAGCAGTTCTTC